Listed below are T cell receptor beta chains from one sample, sequenced in a study of response to subunit inactivated influenza vaccine. TCRdb re-called the RT-PCR reads through MiXCR, storing one row per CDR3 protein. The profile covers 450,000 to 600,000 distinct CDR3 sequences, with around 8% appearing a single time and over 10% taken by the ten largest. The sample consisted of PBMCs from blood, taken about 23 months after vaccination. The receptors were gathered from a man aged 50-75 years who received an inactivated influenza vaccine. CDR3s include the opening cysteine and the closing phenylalanine or tryptophan. A D gene is named only where the DNA matches it firmly. Clone size, where shown, is once, few, many, or a class for clones that have expanded.

d_gene,abundance,v_gene,j_gene,CDR3aa,CDR3nt
-,few,TRBV28,TRBJ2-7,CASSEGRDEQYF,TGTGCCAGCAGTGAGGGTCGCGACGAGCAGTACTTC
-,many,TRBV20-1,TRBJ2-3,CSASSGVPDTQYF,TGCAGTGCTAGTTCGGGGGTCCCAGATACGCAGTATTTT
TRBD1,few,TRBV9,TRBJ1-4,CASGGRGTAATNEKLFF,TGTGCCAGCGGAGGACGCGGGACAGCGGCAACTAATGAAAAACTGTTTTTT
-,-,TRBV20-1,TRBJ2-7,CSASRLDSYEQYF,TGCAGTGCTAGTAGGCTTGACTCCTACGAGCAGTACTTC
TRBD2,few,TRBV11-2,TRBJ2-2,CASSHGGAGELFF,TGTGCCAGCAGTCACGGGGGGGCCGGGGAGCTGTTTTTT
-,many,TRBV12-3/TRBV12-4,TRBJ2-5,CASSLGPRETQYF,TGTGCCAGCAGTTTAGGGCCACGGGAGACCCAGTACTTC
TRBD2,-,TRBV6-1,TRBJ2-5,CASSPRDYLPYQETQYF,TGTGCCAGCAGTCCTCGGGACTACCTTCCGTACCAAGAGACCCAGTACTTC
TRBD2,few,TRBV7-2,TRBJ2-3,CASSLRGIAGYTDTQYF,TGTGCCAGCAGCTTACGAGGAATAGCGGGGTACACAGATACGCAGTATTTT
-,-,TRBV3-1,TRBJ1-1,CASSHRGGTEAFF,TGTGCCAGCAGCCATAGAGGCGGGACTGAAGCTTTCTTT
TRBD1,-,TRBV20-1,TRBJ1-1,CSARIGQANTEAFF,TGCAGTGCTAGAATAGGACAGGCAAACACTGAAGCTTTCTTT
-,many,TRBV27,TRBJ2-5,CASSLRGAPWETQYF,TGTGCCAGCAGTTTGAGGGGCGCGCCTTGGGAGACCCAGTACTTC
TRBD2,many,TRBV12-3/TRBV12-4,TRBJ2-1,CASSPRTSGDYNEQFF,TGTGCCAGCAGTCCGAGGACTAGCGGAGATTACAATGAGCAGTTCTTC
-,-,TRBV7-2,TRBJ1-1,CASSLEGRNAFF,TGTGCCAGCAGCTTAGAGGGTAGGAATGCTTTCTTT
-,few,TRBV20-1,TRBJ2-5,CSASYAAYQETQYF,TGCAGTGCTAGTTATGCAGCGTACCAAGAGACCCAGTACTTC
TRBD2,many,TRBV6-1,TRBJ2-7,CASRKVGRDEQYF,TGTGCCAGCAGGAAGGTGGGGAGGGACGAGCAGTACTTC
-,-,TRBV6-5,TRBJ1-5,CASSYYRDQPQHF,TGTGCCAGCAGTTACTACAGGGATCAGCCCCAGCATTTT
-,few,TRBV20-1,TRBJ1-5,CSARETGAREPQHF,TGCAGTGCTAGAGAAACGGGGGCCAGGGAGCCCCAGCATTTT
-,many,TRBV12-3/TRBV12-4,TRBJ1-1,CASSFNQRTEAFF,TGTGCCAGCAGTTTCAATCAGCGCACTGAAGCTTTCTTT
-,few,TRBV5-1,TRBJ2-6,CASSLSGRAGANVLTF,TGCGCCAGCAGCTTGTCGGGCAGGGCTGGGGCCAACGTCCTGACTTTC
-,many,TRBV25-1,TRBJ2-7,CASSPRGVSYEQYF,TGTGCCAGCAGTCCCCGAGGAGTCAGCTACGAGCAGTACTTC
-,few,TRBV5-1,TRBJ2-2,CASGWGSKAGELFF,TGCGCCAGCGGCTGGGGGTCTAAGGCCGGGGAGCTGTTTTTT
-,many,TRBV21-1,TRBJ2-7,CASRGAGNYEQYF,TGTGCCAGCAGGGGGGCGGGAAATTACGAGCAGTACTTC
TRBD2,-,TRBV9,TRBJ2-5,CASSVDRGSGGQETQYF,TGTGCCAGCAGCGTAGATCGGGGTAGCGGGGGACAAGAGACCCAGTACTTC
-,many,TRBV15,TRBJ1-5,CATSGGLRRDSNQPQHF,TGTGCCACCAGCGGAGGCCTGAGAAGGGATAGCAATCAGCCCCAGCATTTT
TRBD2,few,TRBV6-4,TRBJ2-1,CASSPGTSDYNEQFF,TGTGCCAGCAGTCCCGGGACTAGTGATTACAATGAGCAGTTCTTC
TRBD1,-,TRBV7-6,TRBJ1-5,CASSAGQGWASNQPQHF,TGTGCCAGCAGCGCAGGACAGGGGTGGGCAAGCAATCAGCCCCAGCATTTT
-,few,TRBV5-1,TRBJ1-1,CASVRGTEAFF,TGCGCCAGCGTAAGGGGGACTGAAGCTTTCTTT
-,-,TRBV7-2,TRBJ1-1,CASSLVTGKNTEAFF,TGTGCCAGCAGCTTAGTAACGGGAAAGAACACTGAAGCTTTCTTT
TRBD1,-,TRBV12-3/TRBV12-4,TRBJ2-5,CASRLTGEETQYF,TGTGCCAGCAGACTGACAGGGGAAGAGACCCAGTACTTC